The entry below describes one T cell receptor (beta chain). Only in-frame clones appear in the TCRdb table, and some are missing; sequencing was by immunoSEQ multiplex PCR. The repertoire holds approximately 35,000 clones, with around 90% as singletons. CDR3 length equals 15 residues. Deletions cut 5 bases from V and 4 bases from J, with 17 bases between. Looked up from germline, CDR1 is SEHNR and CDR2 is FQNEAQ (reference sequence). The data were taken from a study of OX40 agonist ivuxolimab in advanced cancers. The overall study: Around 40% of patients had received prior checkpoint inhibitor therapy.

This chain uses TRBV7-9 with TRBJ1-2; D call uncertain. The sequence was collected from an adult with an advanced solid tumor such as melanoma, head and neck, liver or kidney cancer. Sequencing used CD4+ or CD8+ T cells sorted from blood, obtained in a trial of the OX40 agonist ivuxolimab. Here the CDR3 DNA reads TGTGCCAGCAGCGCCGGACGGGAGGGAGGCTATGGCTACACCTTC. This encodes CASSAGREGGYGYTF.